This T cell receptor beta chain was observed in a study of T cell responses to AZD1222 COVID-19 vaccine. Study observations and caveats: Repertoire collection took place solely once the T cell response had peaked. Donors skewed white British and female; clonal diversity was possibly underestimated.

Comment on this clone: Its antigen is as yet unknown.

The CDR3 contains 14 residues. Germline V gives CDR1 KGHSH, CDR2 LQKENI. Trimming took 6 bases from V and 7 from J, leaving 18 bases between them. The repertoire was sequenced with immunoSEQ multiplex PCR; TCRdb's copy has only in-frame clones and lacks some. The table has around 160,000 clones, approximately 88% seen once; the top ten hold more than 13%. This rearrangement joins TRBV18 to TRBJ1-2, with D perhaps TRBD1 (5 bases). The sequence derives from an adult in good health. The specimen comprised peripheral blood, sampled on day 0 of AZD1222 vaccination. Here the CDR3 DNA reads TGTGCCAGCTCGTCGGACATCCTTATGAGTGGCTACACCTTC. The encoded protein is CASSSDILMSGYTF. The full variable domain, rest sourced from reference TRBV18 and TRBJ1-2, is NAGVMQNPRHLVRRRGQEARLRCSPMKGHSHVYWYRQLPEEGLKFMVYLQKENIIDESGMPKERFSAEFPKEGPSILRIQQVVRGDSAAYFCASSSDILMSGYTFGSGTRLTVV.